This TCR beta chain stems from a study of blood T cells in healthy people across ages. Study details: With template switching, about one barcoded beta molecule was captured per two T cells. The study, taken as a whole, reports: A roughly linear age-dependent decrease characterized TCR beta diversity per million T cells.

With a J-beta primer mix and a sample-barcoded 5' primer, a second PCR ran about 7 to 12 cycles. TCRdb re-called the 5' RACE reads with MiXCR, one entry per CDR3 protein. The repertoire includes under 1,000,000 distinct CDR3 sequences, about 47% of them detected once, and 15% to 20% sits in the top ten. Concerning this clonotype: Its antigen is as yet unknown.

CDR1 is DFQATT and CDR2 is SNEGSKA in the germline V gene (reference sequence). This CDR3 is 14 amino acids long. V lost 0 bases to trimming and J lost 4 bases; unmatched junction nucleotides: 5. The clonotype was recovered from a man older than 75 in good health. What was sequenced was blood. The genes are TRBV20-1 and TRBJ2-7; 8 bases are a match to TRBD2. CDR3 DNA sequence: TGCAGTGCTAGAGATCTCGGGGGGGTTTACGAGCAGTACTTC. It specifies CSARDLGGVYEQYF.